Given below is one T cell receptor beta chain in context. Trimming stripped 0 bases from V and 4 bases from J, with 6 bases between. The CDR3 runs to 13 residues. The germline V gene encodes CDR1 ENHRY and CDR2 SYGVKD. This sample's TCRbeta library carried unique molecular identifier barcodes. TCRdb redid the calling of the PCR reads with MiXCR, one entry per CDR3 protein. Of some 290,000 distinct CDR3 sequences in the sample, almost 10% were seen once. These data originate in a study of T-cell reconstitution after alpha-beta-depleted transplantation in children. The sample consisted of PBMCs from the stem cell graft donor, taken from the stem cell graft. The V and J genes are TRBV10-3 and TRBJ1-2; D gene uncertain. The TCR comes from a human donor who donated a stem cell graft to a child with SCID. The CDR3 is CAISESRTYGYTF. In DNA, the CDR3 is TGTGCCATCAGTGAGTCGAGGACCTATGGCTACACCTTC.